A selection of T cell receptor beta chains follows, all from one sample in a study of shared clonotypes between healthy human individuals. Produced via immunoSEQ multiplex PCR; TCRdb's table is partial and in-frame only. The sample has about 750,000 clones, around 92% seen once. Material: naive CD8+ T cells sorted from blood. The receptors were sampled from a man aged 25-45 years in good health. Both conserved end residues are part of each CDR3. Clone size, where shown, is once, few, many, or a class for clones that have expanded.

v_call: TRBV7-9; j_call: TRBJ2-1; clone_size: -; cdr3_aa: CASSLLAGGSYNEQFF
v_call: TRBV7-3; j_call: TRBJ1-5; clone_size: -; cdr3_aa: CASSPYRVNQPQHF
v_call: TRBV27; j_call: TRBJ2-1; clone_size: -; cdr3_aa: CASSLPGQGRNEQFF
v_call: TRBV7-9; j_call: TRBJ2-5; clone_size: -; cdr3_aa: CASKPPGQQETQYF
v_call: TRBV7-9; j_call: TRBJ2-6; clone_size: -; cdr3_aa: CASSSGGPGANVLTF
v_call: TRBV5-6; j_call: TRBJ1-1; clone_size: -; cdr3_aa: CASSLLGDPEAFF
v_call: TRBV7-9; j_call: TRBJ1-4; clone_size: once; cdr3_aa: CASGSGTGLLAANEKLFF
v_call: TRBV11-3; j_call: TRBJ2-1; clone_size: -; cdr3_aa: CASSKQNNEQFF
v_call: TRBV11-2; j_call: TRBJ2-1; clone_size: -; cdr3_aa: CASSLARGYEQFF
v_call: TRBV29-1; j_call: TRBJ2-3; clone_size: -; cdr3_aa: CSVWTSDTDTQYF
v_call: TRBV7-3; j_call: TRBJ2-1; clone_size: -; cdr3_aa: CASRSPSSGIPNEQFF
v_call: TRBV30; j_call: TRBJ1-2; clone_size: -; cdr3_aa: CAWSVGGVYGYTF
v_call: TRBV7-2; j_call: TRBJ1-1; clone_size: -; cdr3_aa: CASSLALTVYRGKGTEAFF
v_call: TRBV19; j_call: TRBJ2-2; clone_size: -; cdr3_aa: CASSIALAGVAGELFF
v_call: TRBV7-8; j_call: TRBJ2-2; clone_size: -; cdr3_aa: CASSPRGGRARGELFF
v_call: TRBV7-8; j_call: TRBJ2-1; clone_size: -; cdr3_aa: CASSHQVGENEQFF
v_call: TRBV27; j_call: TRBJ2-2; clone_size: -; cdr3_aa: CASMWGRNTGELFF
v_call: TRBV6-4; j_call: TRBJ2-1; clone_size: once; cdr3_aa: CASSDAGGRYSEQFF
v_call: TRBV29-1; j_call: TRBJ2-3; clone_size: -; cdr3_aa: CSVEGLFPDTQYF
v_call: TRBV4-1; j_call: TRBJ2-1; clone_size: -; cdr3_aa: CASSPELAGGWNEQFF
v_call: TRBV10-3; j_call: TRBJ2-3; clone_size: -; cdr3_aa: CAIRTSGRSTDTQYF
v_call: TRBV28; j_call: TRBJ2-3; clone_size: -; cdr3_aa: CASSTGTDTQYF
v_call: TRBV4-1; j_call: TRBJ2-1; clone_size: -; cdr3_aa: CASSHTPLRSYNEQFF
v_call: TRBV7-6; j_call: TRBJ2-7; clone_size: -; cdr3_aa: CASSLGATENEQYF
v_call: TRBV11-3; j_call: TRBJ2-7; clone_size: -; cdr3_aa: CASSLGSGGRHEQYF
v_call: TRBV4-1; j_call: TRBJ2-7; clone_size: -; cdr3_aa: CASSQAGTSGMSYEQYF
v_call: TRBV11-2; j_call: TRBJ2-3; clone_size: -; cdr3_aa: CASSPGTSGFDTQYF
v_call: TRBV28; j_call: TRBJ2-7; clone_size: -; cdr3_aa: CASTIGTDYEQYF
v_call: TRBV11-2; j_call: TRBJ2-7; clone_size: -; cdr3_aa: CASSSGRASGLPSSYEQYF
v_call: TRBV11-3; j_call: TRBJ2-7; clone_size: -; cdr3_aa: CASSLRGEGYEQYF
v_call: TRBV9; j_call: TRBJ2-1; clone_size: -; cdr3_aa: CASSVVASGGNEQFF
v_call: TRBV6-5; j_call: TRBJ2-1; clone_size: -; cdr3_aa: CASYRTINEQFF
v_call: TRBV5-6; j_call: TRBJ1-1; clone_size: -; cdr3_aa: CASSSTGPEAFF
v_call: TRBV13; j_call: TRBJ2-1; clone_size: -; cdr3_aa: CASSFLAGGNEQFF
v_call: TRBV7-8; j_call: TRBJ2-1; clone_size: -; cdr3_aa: CASSPPGTVGNEQFF
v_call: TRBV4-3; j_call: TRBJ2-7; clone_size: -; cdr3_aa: CASSFYAGYEQYF
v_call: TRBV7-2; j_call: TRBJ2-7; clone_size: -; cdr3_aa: CASSPGTGYEQYF
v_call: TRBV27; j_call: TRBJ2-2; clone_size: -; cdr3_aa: CASSELRASGSTGELFF
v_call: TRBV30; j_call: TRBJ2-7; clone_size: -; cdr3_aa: CAWSSGVSSYEQYF
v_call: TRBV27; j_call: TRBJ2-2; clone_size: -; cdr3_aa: CASSYGGAGELFF
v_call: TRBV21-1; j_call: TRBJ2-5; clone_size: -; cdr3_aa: CASSKKRRQETQYF
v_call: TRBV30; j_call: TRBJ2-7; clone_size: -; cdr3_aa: CAWRRGTYEQYF
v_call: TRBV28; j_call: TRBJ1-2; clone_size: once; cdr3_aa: CASSPLLRTANYGYTF
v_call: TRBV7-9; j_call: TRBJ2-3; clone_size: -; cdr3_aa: CASSSRGLAGGDTQYF
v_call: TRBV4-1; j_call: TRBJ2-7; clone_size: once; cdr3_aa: CASSPTGYEQYF
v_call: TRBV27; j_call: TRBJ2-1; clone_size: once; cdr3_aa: CASSTLAGLTSYNEQFF
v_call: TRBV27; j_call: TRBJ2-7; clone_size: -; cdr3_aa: CASSSGTYEQYF
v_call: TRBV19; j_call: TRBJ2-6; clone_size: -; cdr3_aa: CASEDGSGANVLTF
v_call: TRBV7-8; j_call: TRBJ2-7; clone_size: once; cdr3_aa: CASSTISGNGIYEQYF
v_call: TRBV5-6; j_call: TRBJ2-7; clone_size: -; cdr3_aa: CASSLRGREQYF
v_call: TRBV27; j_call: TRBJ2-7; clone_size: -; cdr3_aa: CASAGLFYEQYF